These 27 T cell receptor beta chains came from one sample sequenced in a study of CD4 T cells in relation to SARS-CoV-2 and coronaviruses. Repertoires were generated with immunoSEQ multiplex PCR, while TCRdb's copy carries only in-frame clones and drops some. The sample lists about 60,000 clones, approximately 94% occurring once. Before the COVID-19 pandemic, during about 2010-2019, CD4+ T cells were taken from unexposed donors. The sequencing sample was made of naive CD4+ T cells from PBMCs. Described subset: naive CD4+ T cells isolated by negative enrichment. The receptors come from a human donor in good health.

The gene calls are TRBV29-1 and TRBJ2-1, with 12 bases lining up with TRBD2. This CDR3 is built from 14 residues. J gave up 10 bases and V 6 bases, and 10 bases lay outside the gene matches. Germline CDR1 and CDR2: SQVTM and ANQGSEA. This chain's CDR3 is CSVAGLAGGWEQFF. The CDR3 nucleotides are TGCAGCGTCGCGGGACTAGCGGGTGGGTGGGAGCAGTTCTTC.

This chain uses TRBV7-2 with TRBJ2-3; TRBD2 matches 14 bases. The CDR3 spans 16 residues. Germline V lookup: CDR1 SGHTA, CDR2 FQGNSA. With 3 bases clipped from V and 9 bases from J, the junction kept 8 bases outside the gene matches. The CDR3 nucleotides read TGTGCCAGCAGCTTCCGGACTAGCGGGAGGCCAATGACGCAGTATTTT. Protein product: CASSFRTSGRPMTQYF.

The rearrangement links TRBV7-8 to TRBJ2-1, with TRBD2 matching 7 bases. The CDR3 sequence is 17 residues long. The germline V gene encodes CDR1 SGHVS and CDR2 FQNEAQ. V was clipped by 5 bases and J by 9 bases; unmatched bases: 19. In DNA form, the CDR3 reads TGTGCCAGCAGCCGAGCAGGGTTCGGCGGGAGAGGAATTGAGCAGTTCTTC. Translation gives CASSRAGFGGRGIEQFF.

The chain combines TRBV7-2 with TRBJ2-2; 9 nucleotides agree with TRBD2. Germline V lookup: CDR1 SGHTA, CDR2 FQGNSA. Trimming took 5 bases from V and 2 from J; bases not matched to a gene: 9. There are 17 residues in the CDR3. In DNA, the CDR3 is TGTGCCAGCAGCCTATCCTTAGCGGGAGCTAACACCGGGGAGCTGTTTTTT. This sequence encodes CASSLSLAGANTGELFF.

The chain carries TRBV28 and TRBJ2-7; 7 bases map to TRBD1. Germline CDR1 is MDHEN and CDR2 is SYDVKM. V dropped 6 bases and J dropped 2; count of bases not matched to a gene: 4. The CDR3 totals 13 residues. The CDR3 reads CASRGDRAYEQYF. CDR3 bases: TGTGCCAGCAGGGGGGACAGAGCCTACGAGCAGTACTTC.

This chain uses TRBV12-5 with TRBJ2-7; D remains ambiguous. The germline CDR1 and CDR2 sequences are LGHNT and FRNRAP. Trimming stripped 10 bases from V and 0 bases from J, with 13 bases between. The CDR3 runs to 13 residues. CDR3 coding DNA: TGTGCTACAATCTTCAGGTACTCCTACGAGCAGTACTTC. Its translation: CATIFRYSYEQYF.

This chain connects TRBV28 to TRBJ1-2; D call uncertain. In germline, CDR1 is MDHEN, CDR2 SYDVKM. This CDR3 region has 16 residues. V shed 2 bases and J shed 5 bases, with 18 bases lying between them. The CDR3, as DNA: TGTGCCAGCAGTTTAGGTACTCCGTGGCAAATTTATGGCTACACCTTC. It yields the protein CASSLGTPWQIYGYTF.

This clone has just a few counts. The chain links TRBV2 to TRBJ1-6, with D perhaps TRBD1 (5 bases). CDR1 and CDR2 (germline): SNHLY, FYNNEI. The ends were cut back, 6 bases at V and 8 bases at J, with 17 bases in the middle. This CDR3 spans 15 amino acids. The CDR3 coding sequence is TGTGCCAGCAGGAACCTTGATGTGGGGGATTCACCCCTCCACTTT. It codes for CASRNLDVGDSPLHF. Full variable domain (rest looked up from reference TRBV2 and TRBJ1-6): EPEVTQTPSHQVTQMGQEVILRCVPISNHLYFYWYRQILGQKVEFLVSFYNNEISEKSEIFDDQFSVERPDGSNFTLKIRSTKLEDSAMYFCASRNLDVGDSPLHFGNGTRLTVT.

The rearrangement links TRBV7-9 to TRBJ1-1, with D hard to call. The germline CDR1 and CDR2 sequences are SEHNR and FQNEAQ (reference sequence). The CDR3 has 13 residues. V lost 2 bases and J lost 1, with 5 bases in between. The CDR3 DNA follows: TGTGCCAGCAGCTTAAACTCGAACACTGAAGCTTTCTTT. This encodes CASSLNSNTEAFF.

In its sample, this clone was seen once. The rearrangement links TRBV13 to TRBJ2-1; unclear D gene. The germline V gene encodes CDR1 PRHDT and CDR2 FYEKMQ (reference sequence). The length of the CDR3 is 13 residues. Between the trimmed V and J ends, which lost 2 bases and 6 bases, there was a span of 8 bases. The CDR3 coding sequence is TGTGCCAGCAGCTTACGAGTACCCAATGAGCAGTTCTTC. It encodes CASSLRVPNEQFF.

The chain links TRBV3-1 (or the pseudogene TRBV3-2) to TRBJ1-5, with D hard to call. The CDR3 is 13 residues long. Trimming removed 2 bases from V and 5 bases from J, with 7 bases in between. Germline CDR1 LGHDT, CDR2 YNNKEL (reference sequence). The CDR3 protein is CASSQSEHQPQHF. CDR3 nucleotides: TGTGCCAGCAGCCAAAGCGAACATCAGCCCCAGCATTTT.

The chain links TRBV18 to TRBJ2-7; D may match TRBD1 or TRBD2 (6 bases each). Germline CDR1 is KGHSH and CDR2 is LQKENI. V lost 3 bases and J lost 2, with 11 bases in between. The CDR3 length is 14 residues. The CDR3 DNA reads TGTGCCAGCTCACCTGTGGAGGGGGCCTACGAGCAGTACTTC. This translates into CASSPVEGAYEQYF.

V usage is TRBV4-2 and J usage is TRBJ1-1; D is undetermined. V dropped 2 bases and J dropped 11 bases, with 15 bases sitting between them. The CDR3 length is 13 residues. Germline V gene data show CDR1 as LGHNA and CDR2 as YNFKEQ. DNA of the CDR3: TGTGCCAGCAGCCAATCGGCAGAAGGCGCCGCTTTCTTT. It specifies CASSQSAEGAAFF.

A single count supports this clone. The V and J genes are TRBV29-1 and TRBJ2-1, with D possibly TRBD1 on 7 matching bases. CDR3 length: 14 residues. V was cut by 1 base and J by 3 bases, with 10 bases left in between. Germline-derived CDR1 and CDR2 are SQVTM and ANQGSEA. CDR3 protein: CSVEGRGVYNEQFF. CDR3 sequence (DNA): TGCAGCGTTGAAGGCAGGGGGGTCTACAATGAGCAGTTCTTC.

The rearrangement joins TRBV14 to TRBJ2-3; D unresolved. Germline lookup yields CDR1 SGHDN and CDR2 FVKESK. The CDR3 contains 15 residues. V lost 5 bases, J lost 7 bases, and 19 bases lay in between. The CDR3 nucleotides read TGTGCCAGCAGCGGGGTAGCCGTCTTAGGAAATACGCAGTATTTT. This codes for CASSGVAVLGNTQYF.

This clone was counted a single time. The V call is TRBV29-1, the J call TRBJ2-2, with TRBD2 matching over 9 bases. This CDR3 is 19 amino acids long. The V gene's germline CDR1 is SQVTM and CDR2 ANQGSEA. The V and J ends lost 5 bases and 2 bases, in that order; junction bases with no gene match: 18. CDR3 loop: CSVLIPPPSGIVNTGELFF. The DNA of the CDR3 is TGCAGCGTTTTGATTCCCCCGCCTAGCGGGATCGTAAACACCGGGGAGCTGTTTTTT.

V gene TRBV5-8 combines with J gene TRBJ2-3; 11 bases fit TRBD2. The CDR3 extends over 15 amino acids. The V gene's germline CDR1 is SGHTS and CDR2 YDEGEE. Trimming at V came to 4 bases and at J to 6 bases, leaving 7 bases not matched to a gene. The CDR3 DNA reads as TGTGCCAGCAGCAGGGGACTAGCGGCCTTCGATACGCAGTATTTT. Translated: CASSRGLAAFDTQYF.

The chain recombines TRBV19 with TRBJ2-4; 7 bases are shared with TRBD2. There are 14 residues in the CDR3. Per germline, CDR1 LNHDA and CDR2 SQIVND (reference sequence). The trim removed 5 bases at V and 5 bases at J, leaving 6 bases unmatched. This CDR3 reads CASSPRTRQNIQYF. The CDR3 DNA follows: TGTGCCAGTAGTCCAAGGACTAGACAAAACATTCAGTACTTC.

V usage is TRBV5-5 and J usage is TRBJ1-4, with D hard to call. The CDR3 spans 13 residues. Germline CDR1 reads SGHKS; CDR2 reads YYEKEE (reference sequence). Trimming shortened V by 3 bases and J by 7 bases, and 10 bases separated the two germline ends. CDR3: CASSSGVLEKLFF. In DNA, the CDR3 is TGTGCCAGCAGCTCCGGGGTCCTTGAAAAACTGTTTTTT.

This chain joins TRBV7-8 and TRBJ1-2; D is possibly TRBD1 (5 bases). CDR1 and CDR2 (germline): SGHVS, FQNEAQ. Trimming left V 2 bases short and J 2 bases short, with 21 bases between. The CDR3 contains 18 residues. Here the CDR3 reads CASSLRQTTGTSNYGYTF. The CDR3 bases are TGTGCCAGCAGCTTACGCCAAACAACCGGGACCTCAAACTATGGCTACACCTTC. Using reference TRBV7-8 and TRBJ1-2 for the parts outside the CDR3, the full variable domain is GAGVSQSPRYKVAKRGQDVALRCDPISGHVSLFWYQQALGQGPEFLTYFQNEAQLDKSGLPSDRFFAERPEGSVSTLKIQRTQQEDSAVYLCASSLRQTTGTSNYGYTFGSGTRLTVV.

This chain connects TRBV7-3 to TRBJ2-2, with D maybe TRBD2 (6 bases). CDR1 is SGHTA and CDR2 is FQGTGA in the germline V gene. V was shortened by 5 bases and J by 7 bases, with 20 bases between the two germline ends. The CDR3 loop spans 16 amino acids. CDR3 coding DNA: TGTGCCAGCAGCCGAGATCCGAGGAGGGCCGGCGGGGAGCTGTTTTTT. This codes for CASSRDPRRAGGELFF.

J is TRBJ2-4 and V is TRBV7-8; a possible D gene is TRBD2 (6 bases). Trimming removed 6 bases from V and 3 bases from J, with 15 bases in between. This CDR3 contains 15 residues. CDR1 and CDR2 from the germline V gene are SGHVS and FQNEAQ. The CDR3 DNA follows: TGTGCCAGCAGTCCCCCTATAGCGGTCAAAAACATTCAGTACTTC. It is translated as CASSPPIAVKNIQYF.

This chain uses TRBV7-2 with TRBJ2-4; D possibly uses TRBD1 or TRBD2 (5 bases each). V lost 1 base and J lost 2, with 15 bases in between. Per the germline V gene, CDR1 is SGHTA and CDR2 is FQGNSA. CDR3 length: 17 residues. The CDR3 spells CASSLVWGTLSKNIQYF. In DNA, the CDR3 is TGTGCCAGCAGCTTAGTCTGGGGGACGCTGTCCAAAAACATTCAGTACTTC.

The chain has TRBV2 and TRBJ2-5; D remains unclear. CDR3 length: 20 amino acids. CDR1 and CDR2 (germline): SNHLY, FYNNEI. Trimming removed 5 bases at V and 1 base at J, with 29 bases between. CDR3 coding DNA: TGTGCCAGCAGTATCCCCCCTCTGAAACCGGGTCTTACACCCCAAGAGACCCAGTACTTC. Amino acids: CASSIPPLKPGLTPQETQYF.

The J gene is TRBJ2-5, the V gene TRBV6-6; the D gene could be TRBD1 or TRBD2 (6 bases each). The CDR3 covers 16 residues. Germline V gives CDR1 MNHNY, CDR2 SVGAGI (reference sequence). V lost 5 bases and J 4 bases, leaving 20 bases between the germline ends. For the CDR3, the DNA is TGTGCCAGCAGTCGAGGGGGGTTATTGGGTAGAGAGACCCAGTACTTC. Its protein is CASSRGGLLGRETQYF.

The chain recombines TRBV5-6 with TRBJ2-7; no clear D. Germline V gene sequence: CDR1 SGHDT, CDR2 YYEEEE. The CDR3 consists of 12 residues. Trimming removed 4 bases from V and 3 bases from J, with 8 bases in between. CDR3 region: CASSTYSYEQYF. CDR3 nucleotides: TGTGCCAGCAGCACCTACAGCTACGAGCAGTACTTC.

This rearrangement joins TRBV5-1 to TRBJ1-1; a weak D match, TRBD1 (6 bases). The germline CDR1 and CDR2 sequences are SGHRS and YFSETQ. V lost 3 bases and J lost 4, with 16 bases in between. The CDR3 loop spans 15 amino acids. The CDR3 bases are TGCGCCAGCAGCTCGACTAATAAAGGGGGCACTGAAGCTTTCTTT. The encoded protein is CASSSTNKGGTEAFF.